These 11 T cell receptor beta chains were all obtained from the same sample, sequenced in a study of T-cell memory formation after mild COVID-19. TCRdb re-called the 5' RACE reads with MiXCR, one entry per CDR3 protein. The table records 100,000 to 150,000 distinct CDR3 sequences, roughly 6% of them present only once. The sequenced material came from PBMCs or a T cell subset sorted from them (not recorded which). The source of these receptors is an adult woman who had mild COVID-19 (a few samples of this study predate the infection). Cell type and time point are not known.

This sequence joins TRBV20-1 and TRBJ1-1; D unresolved. The germline CDR1 and CDR2 sequences are DFQATT and SNEGSKA (reference sequence). V was clipped by 6 bases and J by 10 bases, with 12 bases between them. The length of the CDR3 is 10 residues. The CDR3 DNA sequence: TGCAGTGCCAGGAATATCGGAGCTTTCTTT. Translation gives CSARNIGAFF.

The V and J genes are TRBV4-1 and TRBJ1-4; D is perhaps TRBD1 (6 bases). The CDR3 is made up of 14 amino acids. CDR1 MGHRA and CDR2 YSYEKL come from the germline V gene. Trimming shortened V by 4 bases and J by 4 bases, and 10 bases separated the two germline ends. The chain's CDR3 is CASSRTGLNEKLFF. The DNA for the CDR3 is TGCGCCAGCAGCCGAACAGGGCTTAATGAAAAACTGTTTTTT.

The chain combines TRBV4-1 with TRBJ1-2; 7 bases map to TRBD1. V lost 3 bases to trimming and J lost 2 bases; unmatched junction nucleotides: 3. CDR1 and CDR2 (germline): MGHRA, YSYEKL. The CDR3 consists of 14 residues. The CDR3 loop reads CASSQNRGNYGYTF. The DNA of the CDR3 is TGCGCCAGCAGCCAGAACAGGGGAAACTATGGCTACACCTTC.

J is TRBJ2-7 and V is TRBV7-2; 7 positions agree with TRBD2. This CDR3 is 15 amino acids long. Trimming removed 4 bases from V and 4 bases from J; junction bases left unmatched: 10. Germline V gene data show CDR1 as SGHTA and CDR2 as FQGNSA. The CDR3 region has the DNA TGTGCCAGCAGCTCCGGTTCGGCTAGCGGATACGAGCAGTACTTC. It codes for CASSSGSASGYEQYF.

V usage is TRBV4-3 and J usage is TRBJ2-1, with TRBD2 matching over 11 bases. J gave up 8 bases and V 4 bases, and 13 bases lay outside the gene matches. Germline V CDR1 and CDR2: LGHNA, YSLEER. There are 17 residues in the CDR3. This CDR3 is CASSRIRGLAVFDEQFF. CDR3 in DNA: TGCGCCAGCAGCCGGATAAGGGGACTAGCGGTCTTCGATGAGCAGTTCTTC.

The chain joins TRBV10-3 to TRBJ1-6; 7 bases are shared with TRBD1. Losses at the gene ends were 2 bases for V and 4 bases for J; bases not matched to a gene: 2. Looked up from germline, CDR1 is ENHRY and CDR2 is SYGVKD. The CDR3 extends over 15 amino acids. Written as DNA, the CDR3 is TGTGCCATCAGTGAGGGGGGACAGTATAATTCACCCCTCCACTTT. Translated, it gives CAISEGGQYNSPLHF.

The rearrangement joins TRBV19 to TRBJ2-2, with D possibly TRBD1 on 6 matching bases. The CDR3 sequence is 15 residues long. Germline CDR1 reads LNHDA; CDR2 reads SQIVND (reference sequence). V was pared by 3 bases and J by 7 bases, with 15 bases between. The CDR3 region is CASSMRTDASGELFF. The CDR3 DNA is TGTGCCAGTAGTATGAGGACAGATGCCAGCGGGGAGCTGTTTTTT.

This clonotype was detected many times. V and J are TRBV12-3 or TRBV12-4 and TRBJ2-7; D is possibly TRBD2 (5 bases). The length of the CDR3 is 14 residues. V was clipped by 7 bases and J by 0 bases, with 13 bases between them. The CDR3 nucleotides are TGTGCCAGCACCAGAGAAGGGAGCTCCTACGAGCAGTACTTC. Protein product: CASTREGSSYEQYF.

This clonotype was seen at least ten times. This rearrangement joins TRBV6-5 to TRBJ1-1; D not resolved. This CDR3 has 11 amino acids. The germline V gene encodes CDR1 MNHEY and CDR2 SVGAGI. Trimming shortened V by 1 base and J by 13 bases, and 10 bases separated the two germline ends. The CDR3, as DNA: TGTGCCAGCAGTTACTGGGAAAGAGTTTTCTTT. The encoded protein is CASSYWERVFF.

This clonotype was detected many times. This chain connects TRBV6-5 to TRBJ2-4, with D perhaps matching TRBD1 or TRBD2 (5 bases each). Trimming removed 2 bases at V and 1 base at J, with 12 bases between. CDR1 and CDR2 from the germline V gene are MNHEY and SVGAGI. The CDR3 has 16 amino acids. The CDR3 DNA sequence: TGTGCCAGCAGTTACCAGGGAGCTACGGCCAAAAACATTCAGTACTTC. Amino acid sequence: CASSYQGATAKNIQYF.

At least ten counts were recorded for this clonotype. CDR3 sequence reads: CASSPGLTTDTQYF. In DNA form, the CDR3 reads TGTGCCAGCAGCCCGGGACTTACCACAGATACGCAGTATTTT. This chain uses TRBV9 with TRBJ2-3; tentatively, D is TRBD2 (6 bases). Germline V lookup: CDR1 SGDLS, CDR2 YYNGEE. Trimming took off 4 bases at V and 2 bases at J, with 11 bases between the two ends. CDR3 length: 14 amino acids.